The present entry profiles one T cell receptor (beta chain) with its context. Extracted from the samples, RNA was reverse transcribed into cDNA to serve as the sequencing template. Measured with immunoSEQ multiplex PCR; TCRdb has only the in-frame clones, and not every one. The table shows about 190,000 clones, with roughly 60% occurring only once. Germline V gene lookup returns CDR1 SQVTM and CDR2 ANQGSEA. The junction had 2 bases not matched to a gene; V was cut back by 5 bases and J by 6 bases. This CDR3 is 11 amino acids long. The data belong to a study of CD8+ T cells in alopecia areata. About the research overall: Each of the treated patients was given oral tofacitinib, 5 to 10 mg twice daily, for moderate-to-severe alopecia areata.

Treatment here: oral pan-JAK inhibitor, 5-10 mg twice daily. As part of sample collection, lesional scalp punch biopsies and peripheral blood were taken from alopecia areata patients. This clonotype was sampled from a human donor with alopecia areata. The chain combines TRBV29-1 with TRBJ1-2; 8 bases align to TRBD1. Here the sequenced sample was CD4+ T cells sorted from blood, taken at week 24, from a patient treated with tofacitinib. In nucleotides, the CDR3 is TGCAGCGTTTGGACAGGGCATGGCTACACCTTC. It is translated as CSVWTGHGYTF.